The text below deals with one TCR beta chain. Its antigen is unidentified. The data are from a study of T cells in Graves' hyperthyroidism and ophthalmopathy. Study-level information: Peripheral blood samples were taken at initial diagnosis, prior to any treatment.

V was pared by 5 bases and J by 3 bases, with 8 bases between. Germline V lookup: CDR1 GTSNPN, CDR2 SVGIG (reference sequence). This CDR3 comprises 12 residues. RNA transcripts served as the template for amplifying TCR beta CDR3 regions. With the HTBI primer set, the TCR CDR3 went through a first round of RT-PCR. Via MiXCR, TCRdb re-called the multiplex PCR reads, giving one row per CDR3 protein. The sample holds under 350,000 distinct CDR3 sequences, 15% to 20% seen once. General study results and limits: Through a model of 13 V-J features, ophthalmopathy was separated from stable hyperthyroidism. Ophthalmopathy, as predicted by the model, came a median about six months after the prediction. Among clonotypes expanded in thyroid above 0.001, most were also found in blood.

Sequenced: blood. This TCR was sampled from a woman in her forties or fifties with Graves' hyperthyroidism. The chain employs TRBV30 and TRBJ2-1, with D maybe TRBD1 (5 bases). CDR3 bases: TGTGCCTGGGACAGAATCTACAATGAGCAGTTCTTC. This encodes CAWDRIYNEQFF.